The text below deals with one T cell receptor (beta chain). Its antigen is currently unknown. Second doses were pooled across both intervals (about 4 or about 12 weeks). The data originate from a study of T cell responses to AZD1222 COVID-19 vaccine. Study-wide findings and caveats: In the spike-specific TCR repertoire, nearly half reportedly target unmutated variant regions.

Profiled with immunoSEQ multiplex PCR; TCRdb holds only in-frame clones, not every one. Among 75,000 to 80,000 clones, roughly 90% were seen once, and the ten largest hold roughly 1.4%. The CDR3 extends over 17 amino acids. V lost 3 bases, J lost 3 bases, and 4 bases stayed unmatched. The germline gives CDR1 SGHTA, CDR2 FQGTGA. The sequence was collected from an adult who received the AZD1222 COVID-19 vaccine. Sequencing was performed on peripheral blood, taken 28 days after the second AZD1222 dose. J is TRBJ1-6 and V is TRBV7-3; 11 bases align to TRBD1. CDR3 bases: TGTGCCAGCAGCTTCCCCGGGACAGGGGGCTATAATTCACCCCTCCACTTT. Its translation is CASSFPGTGGYNSPLHF.